This T cell receptor (beta chain) was identified during a study of T cell responses to AZD1222 COVID-19 vaccine. In germline, CDR1 is SGHNT, CDR2 YENEEA. The ends were cut back, 3 bases at V and 1 base at J, with 13 bases in the middle. The CDR3 runs to 15 residues. Comments on this clone: Its antigen is unidentified.

Libraries were prepared by immunoSEQ multiplex PCR; TCRdb keeps only in-frame clonotypes and omits some of them. The sample lists some 81,000 clones, around 84% seen once, with 5.6% in the top ten. General observations from the study: The donor cohort was predominantly white British with a female majority, and clonal diversity may have been underestimated. Across spike, vaccine-associated CD4 TCRs were found, dominant at 160-218 and 743-854. When two AZD1222 doses had been given, Spike-specific TCR breadth and depth rose. At baseline, just five to seven AZD1222 recipients tested seropositive.

The sequence derives from an adult who received the AZD1222 COVID-19 vaccine. The chain combines TRBV11-3 with TRBJ2-7; no reliable D call. The sequenced sample was peripheral blood, obtained 28 days after the second AZD1222 dose. This chain's CDR3 is CASSFSGSSSYEQYF. The DNA of the CDR3 is TGTGCCAGCAGCTTCTCCGGATCCTCGTCCTACGAGCAGTACTTC.